Given below is one T cell receptor (beta chain) in context. The data stem from a study of blood T cell repertoires in COVID-19. The CDR3 consists of 12 residues. CDR1 is SQVTM, CDR2 ANQGSEA, per germline. V was shortened by 7 bases and J by 2 bases, with 12 bases between the two germline ends. Produced via immunoSEQ multiplex PCR; TCRdb's table is partial and in-frame only. Of 70,000 to 100,000 clones in the sample, around 80% were seen once. The TCR was taken from a man aged 45-65 years with active or convalescent COVID-19. The chain recombines TRBV29-1 with TRBJ2-7, with D tentatively TRBD1 (6 bases). Sequencing used peripheral blood. CDR3: CSARDNAYEQYF. In nucleotides, the CDR3 is TGCAGCGCCCGGGACAATGCCTACGAGCAGTACTTC.